This paragraph covers one TCR beta chain sequence. The sample originates from a study of blood T cells in healthy people across ages. Combining a sample-barcoded 5' primer with a J-beta primer mix, a second PCR ran for roughly 7 to 11 cycles. Each CDR3 protein gets one entry after TCRdb re-called the 5' RACE reads with MiXCR. The data contain 1,500,000 or so distinct CDR3 sequences, around 59% of them singletons. V lost 7 bases, J lost 3 bases, and 17 bases lay in between. The CDR3 runs to 15 residues. This chain uses TRBV12-3 or TRBV12-4 with TRBJ2-3; D is possibly TRBD2 (6 bases). This clonotype originated in a man aged 18 to 30 in good health. Sequencing was done on a sample of blood. In DNA form, the CDR3 reads TGTGCCAGCACTCGGTGGGGGGAACTAACAGATACGCAGTATTTT. Translating it yields CASTRWGELTDTQYF.